These 17 T cell receptor beta chains were all obtained from the same sample, sequenced in a study of shared clonotypes between healthy human individuals. Only in-frame clones appear in the TCRdb table, and some are missing; sequencing was by immunoSEQ multiplex PCR. The table shows some 1,100,000 clones, with 70% to 80% occurring only once. Sequencing was done on a sample of memory CD4+ T cells from PBMCs. Sample subset: CD45RA-negative fraction. The origin of the receptors is a man aged 18 to 29 in good health. Some clones in this sample may be carry-over from other donors' samples.

This clone was counted once. The chain recombines TRBV29-1 with TRBJ2-3; D possibly corresponds to TRBD2 (6 bases). Germline loops: CDR1 SQVTM, CDR2 ANQGSEA. CDR3 length: 14 amino acids. Trimming stripped 3 bases from V and 1 base from J, with 11 bases between. CDR3 loop: CSVDRQRGTDTQYF. CDR3 bases: TGCAGCGTTGATCGGCAGCGGGGCACAGATACGCAGTATTTT.

J is TRBJ2-1 and V is TRBV20-1, with D maybe TRBD1 (5 bases). CDR3 size: 11 residues. Germline values: CDR1 DFQATT, CDR2 SNEGSKA (reference sequence). The CDR3 sequence: CKGNRYNEQFF. The DNA of the CDR3 is TGCAAGGGGAACCGATACAATGAGCAGTTCTTC.

The gene calls are TRBV6-1 and TRBJ2-3; either TRBD1 or TRBD2 may fit D (5 bases each). V was shortened by 4 bases and J by 1 base, with 15 bases between the two germline ends. The CDR3 sequence is 16 residues long. Germline lookup yields CDR1 MNHNS and CDR2 SASEGT. CDR3 DNA sequence: TGTGCCAGCAGTGCAGGACATTTCGGGGGCACAGATACGCAGTATTTT. The encoded protein is CASSAGHFGGTDTQYF.

The rearrangement uses TRBV30 and TRBJ2-6; 7 bases line up with TRBD2. Germline values: CDR1 GTSNPN, CDR2 SVGIG (reference sequence). J gave up 3 bases and V 0 bases, and 11 bases lay outside the gene matches. This CDR3 spans 18 amino acids. CDR3 amino acids: CAWSVRTSGFLGANVLTF. Written as DNA, the CDR3 is TGTGCCTGGAGTGTACGGACTAGTGGTTTTCTTGGGGCCAACGTCCTGACTTTC.

This clone came up once. The rearrangement links TRBV4-2 to TRBJ1-4; D is perhaps TRBD1 (5 bases). Germline lookup yields CDR1 LGHNA and CDR2 YNFKEQ. Trimming took off 4 bases at V and 8 bases at J, with 14 bases between the two ends. The CDR3 is made up of 14 amino acids. CDR3 in DNA: TGTGCCAGCAGCCCGATGGGGGGGGACGAAAAACTGTTTTTT. This codes for CASSPMGGDEKLFF.

This clone was observed a single time. The J gene is TRBJ1-5, the V gene TRBV5-1; D remains ambiguous. V was shortened by 4 bases and J by 1 base, with 12 bases between the two germline ends. Germline V lookup: CDR1 SGHRS, CDR2 YFSETQ. CDR3 length: 15 amino acids. The CDR3 protein is CASSPRGKSNQPQHF. For the CDR3, the DNA is TGCGCCAGCAGCCCTCGAGGGAAAAGCAATCAGCCCCAGCATTTT.

Note on this clone: Different DNA sequences within this sample yield the same CDR3. J is TRBJ1-3 and V is TRBV18; TRBD1 matches at 8 bases. J was trimmed by 0 bases and V by 6 bases; bases with no gene match: 4. Germline-derived CDR1 and CDR2 are KGHSH and LQKENI. This CDR3 region has 15 residues. The CDR3, as DNA: TGTGCCAGCTCGCTAGGGACAGGCTCTGGAAACACCATATATTTT. Its translation is CASSLGTGSGNTIYF.

The chain recombines TRBV5-1 with TRBJ1-4, with D possibly matching TRBD1 (5 bases). V was clipped by 4 bases and J by 2 bases, with 12 bases between them. CDR1 is SGHRS, CDR2 YFSETQ, per germline. The CDR3 extends over 15 amino acids. This CDR3 is CASSRGMGTNEKLFF. The CDR3 DNA sequence: TGCGCCAGCAGCCGGGGGATGGGGACTAATGAAAAACTGTTTTTT.

This clone was observed a few times. V and J are TRBV11-2 and TRBJ2-5; 7 positions match TRBD2. The CDR3 is made up of 16 amino acids. CDR1 is SGHAT, CDR2 FQNNGV, per germline. Germline trimming cut 1 base from V and 5 bases from J; bases unmatched to any gene: 10. In DNA, the CDR3 is TGTGCCAGCAGCTTAGGGGCTAGCGGTAAATTGGAGACCCAGTACTTC. Its translation is CASSLGASGKLETQYF. Combining the CDR3 with reference TRBV11-2 and TRBJ2-5 gives the whole variable domain EAGVAQSPRYKIIEKRQSVAFWCNPISGHATLYWYQQILGQGPKLLIQFQNNGVVDDSQLPKDRFSAERLKGVDSTLKIQPAKLEDSAVYLCASSLGASGKLETQYFGPGTRLLVL.

This chain uses TRBV7-2 with TRBJ2-7, with D tentatively TRBD2 (6 bases). TRBJ2-5 matches the DNA end more closely, so the J call is doubtful. CDR3 length: 17 amino acids. The germline CDR1 and CDR2 sequences are SGHTA and FQGNSA. Here the CDR3 reads CASSLEPAGTRSTTQYF. As DNA, the CDR3 is TGTGCCAGCAGCTTAGAGCCCGCGGGAACCAGATCTACGACCCAGTACTTC.

The chain is built from TRBV15 and TRBJ2-5; D call uncertain. The CDR3 extends over 15 amino acids. V lost 1 base, J lost 5 bases, and 14 bases lay in between. Per germline, CDR1 LNHNV and CDR2 YYDKDF (reference sequence). The CDR3 DNA is TGTGCCACCAGCAGAGCCGGTAATCAGGAGGAGACCCAGTACTTC. It yields the protein CATSRAGNQEETQYF.

This chain links TRBV10-3 with TRBJ2-6; D ambiguous. Germline lookup yields CDR1 ENHRY and CDR2 SYGVKD. The CDR3 sequence is 14 residues long. V was clipped by 7 bases and J by 1 base, with 8 bases between them. The CDR3 DNA is TGTGCCATCAAGGAGCAGTCTGGGGCCAACGTCCTGACTTTC. It specifies CAIKEQSGANVLTF.

In its sample, this clone was seen many times. This chain uses TRBV19 with TRBJ1-3; D possibly corresponds to TRBD1 (6 bases). The CDR3 contains 17 residues. With 3 bases removed from V and 0 bases from J, the gap between germline ends came to 15 bases. Germline CDR1 reads LNHDA; CDR2 reads SQIVND (reference sequence). The CDR3 sequence is CASSIWGQAGSGNTIYF. As DNA, the CDR3 is TGTGCCAGTAGTATTTGGGGACAAGCTGGCTCTGGAAACACCATATATTTT.

Concerning this clone itself: The same CDR3 also results from other DNA sequences found in this sample. The genes are TRBV4-1 and TRBJ2-7; 7 nucleotides agree with TRBD1. With 1 base clipped from V and 2 bases from J, the junction kept 5 bases outside the gene matches. The CDR3 extends over 15 amino acids. Per germline, CDR1 MGHRA and CDR2 YSYEKL. In nucleotides, the CDR3 is TGCGCCAGCAGCCAAGCCGGGACAGCTGCCTACGAGCAGTACTTC. Encoded protein: CASSQAGTAAYEQYF.

The J gene is TRBJ1-5, the V gene TRBV13; D remains unclear. CDR3 length equals 15 residues. Germline-derived CDR1 and CDR2 are PRHDT and FYEKMQ (reference sequence). V was shortened by 3 bases and J by 2 bases, with 11 bases between the two germline ends. CDR3 bases: TGTGCCAGCAGCTTCGGGCAGTTTGGCAATCAGCCCCAGCATTTT. Protein sequence: CASSFGQFGNQPQHF. Drawing the rest from reference TRBV13 and TRBJ1-5, the complete variable domain is AAGVIQSPRHLIKEKRETATLKCYPIPRHDTVYWYQQGPGQDPQFLISFYEKMQSDKGSIPDRFSAQQFSDYHSELNMSSLELGDSALYFCASSFGQFGNQPQHFGDGTRLSIL.

This rearrangement joins TRBV7-3 to TRBJ2-1; 9 bases line up with TRBD2. The ends lost 3 bases at V and 9 bases at J; junction bases unmatched: 12. This CDR3 has 16 amino acids. Germline assignment: CDR1 SGHTA and CDR2 FQGTGA. CDR3 in amino acids: CASSLGLAAVEGEQFF. DNA of the CDR3: TGTGCCAGCAGCTTGGGACTAGCAGCCGTTGAGGGTGAGCAGTTCTTC.

Only one count was recorded for this clone. The rearrangement links TRBV29-1 to TRBJ1-4; D gene uncertain. The length of the CDR3 is 14 residues. V dropped 6 bases and J dropped 0 bases, with 11 bases sitting between them. Per the germline V gene, CDR1 is SQVTM and CDR2 is ANQGSEA. CDR3 in DNA: TGCAGCGTAGGGATCATCGCAACTAATGAAAAACTGTTTTTT. This encodes CSVGIIATNEKLFF.